This T cell receptor beta chain was documented in a study of cytomegalovirus exposure and HLA in healthy donors. The PCR employed 60 Vbeta primers together with 13 Jbeta primers. Sequencing was performed with immunoSEQ multiplex PCR; in TCRdb, only in-frame clones are kept and a portion is missing. Of roughly 160,000 clones listed, roughly 85% are singletons. This sequence originates from a male donor in good health and CMV-seropositive. Sample: PBMCs.

Here the CDR3 reads CASSYGVSGGEETQYF. The CDR3, as DNA: TGTGCCAGCAGTTACGGCGTCTCAGGGGGCGAGGAGACCCAGTACTTC. The rearrangement uses TRBV6-5 and TRBJ2-5; TRBD1 aligns across 8 bases. The germline gives CDR1 MNHEY, CDR2 SVGAGI. Losses at the gene ends were 2 bases for V and 5 bases for J; bases not matched to a gene: 10. This CDR3 has 16 amino acids.